This is a list of T cell receptor beta chains from one sample in a study of cytomegalovirus exposure and HLA in healthy donors. Only in-frame clones appear in the TCRdb table, and some are missing; sequencing was by immunoSEQ multiplex PCR. Of about 180,000 clones in the sample, roughly four fifths were seen once. The sequenced material came from PBMCs. These receptors all come from a male donor in good health and CMV-seronegative. Both conserved end residues are part of each CDR3. The D gene is left open where the match is weak. For some rows the clone size is stated as once, few or many, or as a class when expanded; others skip it.

J: TRBJ2-1
V: TRBV27
size: NA
D: TRBD2
CDR3: CASSLAGGPSTEQFF
DNA: TGTGCCAGCAGCTTAGCGGGAGGGCCTAGTACTGAGCAGTTCTTC

J: TRBJ1-1
V: TRBV2
size: NA
D: NA
CDR3: CASSEYGTEAFF
DNA: TGTGCCAGCAGTGAATACGGCACTGAAGCTTTCTTT

J: TRBJ1-2
V: TRBV5-6
size: few
D: NA
CDR3: CASSLGRGLVYGYTF
DNA: TGTGCCAGCAGCTTGGGAAGGGGGTTGGTCTATGGCTACACCTTC

J: TRBJ2-7
V: TRBV27
size: NA
D: NA
CDR3: CASSFSGNGEQYF
DNA: TGTGCCAGCAGTTTCAGCGGCAACGGCGAGCAGTACTTC

J: TRBJ2-7
V: TRBV5-4
size: NA
D: NA
CDR3: CASSFFQGNQYF
DNA: TGTGCCAGCAGCTTCTTCCAGGGTAATCAGTACTTC

J: TRBJ2-7
V: TRBV28
size: once
D: TRBD1
CDR3: CASYGQGVEQYF
DNA: TGTGCCAGTTATGGACAGGGGGTCGAGCAGTACTTC

J: TRBJ2-4
V: TRBV6-6
size: NA
D: TRBD2
CDR3: CASSLGRALPKNIQYF
DNA: TGTGCCAGCAGTTTGGGGAGGGCCCTACCCAAAAACATTCAGTACTTC

J: TRBJ2-1
V: TRBV10-3
size: NA
D: NA
CDR3: CAISAQGKTLGPYNEQFF
DNA: TGTGCCATCAGTGCCCAGGGAAAGACCCTGGGCCCATACAATGAGCAGTTCTTC

J: TRBJ2-7
V: TRBV5-6
size: NA
D: NA
CDR3: CASSSRGSPRTYEQYF
DNA: TGTGCCAGCAGCTCAAGGGGTTCCCCCCGAACTTACGAGCAGTACTTC

J: TRBJ1-2
V: TRBV6-6
size: NA
D: NA
CDR3: CASSYSESYGYTF
DNA: TGTGCCAGCAGTTACTCGGAGAGCTATGGCTACACCTTC

J: TRBJ2-7
V: TRBV6-5
size: NA
D: TRBD1
CDR3: CASSYSRTGVPGGPFF
DNA: TGTGCCAGCAGTTACTCTCGGACAGGGGTACCTGGGGGACCTTTCTTC

J: TRBJ1-6
V: TRBV6-5
size: NA
D: NA
CDR3: CASTLRGNGGSPLHF
DNA: TGTGCCAGCACCCTACGAGGGAACGGAGGGTCACCCCTCCACTTT

J: TRBJ1-1
V: TRBV6-5
size: once
D: NA
CDR3: CASSYRAGANTEAFF
DNA: TGTGCCAGCAGTTACCGGGCAGGGGCGAACACTGAAGCTTTCTTT

J: TRBJ1-1
V: TRBV28
size: NA
D: TRBD1
CDR3: CASSSGQELTEAFF
DNA: TGTGCCAGCAGTTCAGGACAGGAGCTGACTGAAGCTTTCTTT

J: TRBJ2-2
V: TRBV4-2
size: NA
D: TRBD1
CDR3: CASSQIQGANTGELFF
DNA: TGTGCCAGCAGCCAGATACAGGGGGCGAACACCGGGGAGCTGTTTTTT

J: TRBJ2-7
V: TRBV6-1
size: NA
D: TRBD2
CDR3: CASSDGGDYEQYF
DNA: TGTGCCAGCAGTGACGGGGGGGACTACGAGCAGTACTTC

J: TRBJ2-2
V: TRBV7-3
size: NA
D: TRBD2
CDR3: CASSEPSGRAPGELFF
DNA: TGTGCCAGCAGCGAACCTAGCGGGAGGGCCCCCGGGGAGCTGTTTTTT

J: TRBJ1-5
V: TRBV19
size: NA
D: NA
CDR3: CASSIEGAGAGYQPQHF
DNA: TGTGCCAGTAGTATAGAGGGGGCAGGGGCCGGGTATCAGCCCCAGCATTTT

J: TRBJ2-7
V: TRBV6-5
size: NA
D: NA
CDR3: CASSFGSKYEQYF
DNA: TGTGCCAGCAGTTTCGGGAGTAAATACGAGCAGTACTTC

J: TRBJ2-5
V: TRBV19
size: NA
D: NA
CDR3: CASSIGSRGHETQYF
DNA: TGTGCCAGTAGTATAGGAAGCAGGGGCCACGAGACCCAGTACTTC

J: TRBJ2-7
V: TRBV6-1
size: NA
D: TRBD1
CDR3: CASRLPGTGIIEQYF
DNA: TGTGCCAGCAGACTACCCGGGACAGGGATAATCGAGCAGTACTTC

J: TRBJ1-5
V: TRBV6-4
size: NA
D: TRBD1
CDR3: CASRGQGPYSNQPQHF
DNA: TGTGCCAGCAGAGGACAGGGGCCCTATAGCAATCAGCCCCAGCATTTT

J: TRBJ2-5
V: TRBV5-1
size: NA
D: TRBD2
CDR3: CASSLATRSGGLETQYF
DNA: TGCGCCAGCAGCTTGGCGACTCGTAGCGGGGGGCTGGAGACCCAGTACTTC